This T cell receptor beta chain appears in the sequencing data of a study of T cells in Graves' hyperthyroidism and ophthalmopathy. TCR beta CDR3 regions were amplified from RNA transcripts. The TCR CDR3 first-round RT-PCR relied on the HTBI primer set. One entry per CDR3 protein results from TCRdb running MiXCR on the multiplex PCR reads. Of a few hundred thousand distinct CDR3 sequences detected, more than 15% appear once; the ten largest clones hold less than 9.5%. The V segment lost 3 bases and the J segment 7 bases; nucleotides outside the gene matches: 8. CDR1 is SGHTA and CDR2 is FQGTGA in the germline V gene. The CDR3 runs to 15 residues. Stable hyperthyroidism: no ophthalmopathy progression over 18 months of follow-up. Study-level points and caveats: A model using 13 V-J features told ophthalmopathy apart from stable hyperthyroidism. Ophthalmopathy, as predicted by the model, came a median around 7 months after the prediction.

About this clonotype itself: Its target is unknown.

The chain links TRBV7-3 to TRBJ2-1; TRBD1 agrees at 8 bases. The sequence was obtained from a woman aged 25 to 39 with Graves' hyperthyroidism. The specimen was blood. Here the CDR3 DNA reads TGTGCCAGCAGCTTGACAGGGGATTTAGGGAATGAGCAGTTCTTC. Translation gives CASSLTGDLGNEQFF.